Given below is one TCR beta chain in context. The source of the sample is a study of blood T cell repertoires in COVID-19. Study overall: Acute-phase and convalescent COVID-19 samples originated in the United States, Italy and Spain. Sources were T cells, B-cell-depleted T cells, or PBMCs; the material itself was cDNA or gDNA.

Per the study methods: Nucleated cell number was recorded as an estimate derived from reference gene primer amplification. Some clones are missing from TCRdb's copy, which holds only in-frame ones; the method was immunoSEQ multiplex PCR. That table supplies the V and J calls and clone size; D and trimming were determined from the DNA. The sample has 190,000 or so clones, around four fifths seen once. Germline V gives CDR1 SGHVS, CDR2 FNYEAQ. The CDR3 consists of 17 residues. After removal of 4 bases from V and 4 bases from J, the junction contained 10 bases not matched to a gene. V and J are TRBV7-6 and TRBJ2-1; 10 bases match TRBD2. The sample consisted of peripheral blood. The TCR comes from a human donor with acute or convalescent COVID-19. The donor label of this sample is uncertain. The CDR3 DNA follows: TGTGCCAGCAGCTCCCCCGGGTTTAGCGGGAGGTACAATGAGCAGTTCTTC. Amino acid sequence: CASSSPGFSGRYNEQFF. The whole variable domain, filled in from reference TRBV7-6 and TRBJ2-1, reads GAGVSQSPRYKVTKRGQDVALRCDPISGHVSLYWYRQALGQGPEFLTYFNYEAQQDKSGLPNDRFSAERPEGSISTLTIQRTEQRDSAMYRCASSSPGFSGRYNEQFFGPGTRLTVL.